This T cell receptor (beta chain) was observed in a study of CD8+ T cells in alopecia areata. Background on the study: Tofacitinib administration to treated patients was oral, at 5 to 10 mg twice daily.

Collected material from alopecia areata patients comprised lesional scalp punch biopsies and peripheral blood. V dropped 0 bases and J dropped 2; count of bases not matched to a gene: 6. Looked up from germline, CDR1 is SGHRS and CDR2 is YFSETQ. This CDR3 spans 16 amino acids. Extracted RNA was reverse transcribed into cDNA, the sequencing template. Assay used: immunoSEQ multiplex PCR; TCRdb lists only in-frame clones, some missing. Of about 69,000 clones in the sample, 50% to 75% were seen once. The source was CD8+ T cells sorted from blood, collected at week 0. The source of this sequence is a human donor with alopecia areata. J is TRBJ2-5 and V is TRBV5-1; 8 bases map to TRBD1. The CDR3 is CASSLAGTGRQETQYF. CDR3 sequence (DNA): TGCGCCAGCAGCTTGGCCGGGACAGGTCGTCAAGAGACCCAGTACTTC.